These 17 T cell receptor beta chains share one sample of origin, sequenced in a study of beta chain features in type 1 diabetes. Notes on the study in general: Moderate yet significant TCRB CDR3 shortening was seen in Type 1 diabetes patients in all four CD4+ subsets.

Antigens of these TCRs are unknown. The whole isolated RNA underwent reverse transcription, so sequencing captured expressed TCRB transcripts. The protocol was immunoSEQ multiplex PCR, while the TCRdb copy is restricted to in-frame clones and leaves out a portion. The sample yields 600,000 or so clones, roughly 12% seen once. Specimen: naive CD4+ T cells from blood. The receptors here all came from a man aged 25-45 years with type 1 diabetes.

DNA of the CDR3: TGTGCCAGCAGCTCGACTGCCTCTGGAAACACCATATATTTT. Translation: CASSSTASGNTIYF. The chain has TRBV7-9 and TRBJ1-3; D remains unclear. Trimming took 4 bases from V and 0 from J, leaving 7 bases between them. Germline-derived CDR1 and CDR2 are SEHNR and FQNEAQ (reference sequence). The CDR3 extends over 14 amino acids.

A few counts support this clone. The chain has TRBV5-1 and TRBJ1-6, with TRBD1 matching 7 bases. The germline V gene has CDR1 SGHRS and CDR2 YFSETQ. The junction had 9 bases not matched to a gene; V was cut back by 1 base and J by 8 bases. The CDR3 length is 16 residues. DNA for the CDR3: TGCGCCAGCAGCTTGTCCGGTGGGCAGGGGGATTCACCCCTCCACTTT. Its protein product is CASSLSGGQGDSPLHF.

This clone came up a few times. Written as DNA, the CDR3 is TGTGCCAGCAGCCAAGAGGGCAGCGGCCGCTACGAGCAGTACTTC. It yields the protein CASSQEGSGRYEQYF. The V call is TRBV4-2, the J call TRBJ2-7, with D possibly matching TRBD2 (5 bases). From germline, CDR1 is LGHNA and CDR2 YNFKEQ. The CDR3 covers 15 residues. V lost 0 bases and J 3 bases, leaving 12 bases between the germline ends.

The V gene is TRBV30, the J gene TRBJ2-5, with D uncertain. The end of the DNA fits TRBJ2-7 better, so the J call may be wrong. The CDR3 spans 11 residues. The V gene's germline CDR1 is GTSNPN and CDR2 SVGIG (reference sequence). CDR3 in DNA: TGTGCCTGGAGTAGGTTCTACGAGCAGTACTTC. This sequence encodes CAWSRFYEQYF.

The chain recombines TRBV9 with TRBJ2-4; D possibly corresponds to TRBD2 (5 bases). The CDR3 is made up of 15 amino acids. V lost 3 bases to trimming and J lost 2 bases, with 12 bases between them. CDR1 SGDLS and CDR2 YYNGEE come from the germline V gene. CDR3 nucleotides: TGTGCCAGCAGCGCCCTCCCGGGGTCCAAAAACATTCAGTACTTC. It yields the protein CASSALPGSKNIQYF.

This clone has a handful of counts. The V and J genes are TRBV7-9 and TRBJ2-3; D is unclear. CDR1 is SEHNR and CDR2 is FQNEAQ in the germline V gene (reference sequence). Trimming took 1 base from V and 4 from J, leaving 12 bases between them. The CDR3 has 15 amino acids. CDR3 region: CASSLEDPGSDTQYF. The CDR3 DNA sequence: TGTGCCAGCAGCTTAGAAGACCCAGGCTCAGATACGCAGTATTTT. The complete variable domain, with remaining parts taken from reference TRBV7-9 and TRBJ2-3, reads DTGVSQNPRHKITKRGQNVTFRCDPISEHNRLYWYRQTLGQGPEFLTYFQNEAQLEKSRLLSDRFSAERPKGSFSTLEIQRTEQGDSAMYLCASSLEDPGSDTQYFGPGTRLTVL.

This clone was observed a handful of times. In DNA form, the CDR3 reads TGTGCCTGGAGTACAGTTTATAATTCACCCCTCCACTTT. Translating it yields CAWSTVYNSPLHF. The genes are TRBV30 and TRBJ1-6; D gene unclear. Germline loops: CDR1 GTSNPN, CDR2 SVGIG (reference sequence). V was clipped by 2 bases and J by 4 bases, with 6 bases between them. This CDR3 has 13 residues.

The chain is built from TRBV7-2 and TRBJ2-1; D might be TRBD1 or TRBD2, each matching 7 bases. V was clipped by 2 bases and J by 5 bases, with 16 bases between them. CDR1 is SGHTA, CDR2 FQGNSA, per germline. This CDR3 spans 16 amino acids. In DNA form, the CDR3 reads TGTGCCAGCAGCTTAAGAGCGGGACAGAGAAACAATGAGCAGTTCTTC. It codes for CASSLRAGQRNNEQFF.

V and J are TRBV14 and TRBJ1-1; D might be TRBD1 (5 bases). Germline loops: CDR1 SGHDN, CDR2 FVKESK. The CDR3 extends over 13 amino acids. Trimming took off 6 bases at V and 1 base at J, with 9 bases between the two ends. CDR3 bases: TGTGCCAGCAGGCTAGACAGGAACACTGAAGCTTTCTTT. Protein sequence: CASRLDRNTEAFF.

This CDR3 reads CASSPLSTQYF. The CDR3 bases are TGTGCCAGCAGCCCCCTGAGTACGCAGTATTTT. This rearrangement joins TRBV7-2 to TRBJ2-3, with no clear D. CDR1 is SGHTA, CDR2 FQGNSA, per germline. This CDR3 region has 11 residues. Trimming left V 5 bases short and J 8 bases short, with 8 bases between.

This clone was detected a few times. The genes are TRBV5-1 and TRBJ1-1; D unclear. CDR1 and CDR2 (germline): SGHRS, YFSETQ. V lost 1 base to trimming and J lost 7 bases, with 14 bases between them. This CDR3 spans 14 amino acids. As DNA, the CDR3 is TGCGCCAGCAGCTTGCCCTCCGGCGGACTTGAAGCTTTCTTT. Encoded protein: CASSLPSGGLEAFF. The variable domain in full, with the rest retrieved from reference TRBV5-1 and TRBJ1-1, is KAGVTQTPRYLIKTRGQQVTLSCSPISGHRSVSWYQQTPGQGLQFLFEYFSETQRNKGNFPGRFSGRQFSNSRSEMNVSTLELGDSALYLCASSLPSGGLEAFFGQGTRLTVV.

In this sample, this clone turned up a few times. This rearrangement joins TRBV2 to TRBJ1-2, with 7 positions matching TRBD1. Germline values: CDR1 SNHLY, CDR2 FYNNEI. CDR3 size: 14 residues. Trimming cost V 7 bases and J 3 bases; bases outside gene matches: 8. DNA of the CDR3: TGTGCCAGCACTGCCCAGGGGGGAGACTATGGCTACACCTTC. Its translation: CASTAQGGDYGYTF.

The chain uses TRBV6-1 and TRBJ2-2; unclear D gene. The V and J ends lost 7 bases and 2 bases respectively, with 8 bases between them. Looked up from germline, CDR1 is MNHNS and CDR2 is SASEGT. The CDR3 runs to 13 residues. The CDR3 sequence is CASKADNTGELFF. In DNA form, the CDR3 reads TGTGCCAGCAAGGCAGACAACACCGGGGAGCTGTTTTTT.

This clone was counted between two and nine times. The V gene is TRBV6-5, the J gene TRBJ2-5; 11 bases map to TRBD1. Trimming at V came to 7 bases and at J to 5 bases, leaving 9 bases not matched to a gene. Germline V gene data show CDR1 as MNHEY and CDR2 as SVGAGI. This CDR3 comprises 15 residues. Here the CDR3 reads CASTWGQGGLETQYF. CDR3 in DNA: TGTGCCAGCACCTGGGGACAGGGGGGCCTGGAGACCCAGTACTTC.

The genes are TRBV7-2 and TRBJ1-6; D not certain. This CDR3 is built from 14 residues. The germline CDR1 and CDR2 sequences are SGHTA and FQGNSA. V was trimmed by 2 bases and J by 10 bases, leaving 12 bases between them. The CDR3 reads CASSLKEGWSPLHF. CDR3 sequence (DNA): TGTGCCAGCAGCTTAAAGGAGGGCTGGTCACCCCTCCACTTT. Filled out from reference TRBV7-2 and TRBJ1-6, the complete variable domain reads GAGVSQSPSNKVTEKGKDVELRCDPISGHTALYWYRQSLGQGLEFLIYFQGNSAPDKSGLPSDRFSAERTGGSVSTLTIQRTQQEDSAVYLCASSLKEGWSPLHFGNGTRLTVT.

In this sample, this clone turned up a few times. V is TRBV4-3 and J is TRBJ2-2; tentative D call: TRBD2 (5 bases). CDR3 length: 16 residues. V was trimmed by 1 base and J by 8 bases, leaving 17 bases between them. Per the germline V gene, CDR1 is LGHNA and CDR2 is YSLEER. The CDR3 DNA sequence: TGCGCCAGCAGCCAAGCTCTCCGGGGAAAGGGTGGGGAGCTGTTTTTT. It specifies CASSQALRGKGGELFF.

The chain recombines TRBV4-3 with TRBJ2-7, with D possibly called TRBD1 or TRBD2 (5 bases each). Germline V lookup: CDR1 LGHNA, CDR2 YSLEER. V lost 5 bases, J lost 5 bases, and 13 bases lay in between. This CDR3 is 13 amino acids long. The CDR3 DNA follows: TGCGCCAGCAGCGCCCGGGACCCAGACGAGCAGTACTTC. Amino acid sequence: CASSARDPDEQYF.